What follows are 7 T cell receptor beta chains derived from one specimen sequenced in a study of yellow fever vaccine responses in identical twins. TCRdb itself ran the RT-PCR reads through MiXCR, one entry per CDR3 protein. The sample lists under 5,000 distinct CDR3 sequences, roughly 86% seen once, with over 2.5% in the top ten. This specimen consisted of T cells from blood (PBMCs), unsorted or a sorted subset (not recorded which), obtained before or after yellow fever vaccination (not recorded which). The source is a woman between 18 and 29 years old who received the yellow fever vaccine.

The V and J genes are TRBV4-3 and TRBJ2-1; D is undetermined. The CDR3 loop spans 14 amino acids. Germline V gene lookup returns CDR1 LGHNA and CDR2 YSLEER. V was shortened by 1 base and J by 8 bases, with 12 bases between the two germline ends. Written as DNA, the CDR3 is TGCGCCAGCAGCCAAGGGATTGTGGAGCATGAGCAGTTCTTC. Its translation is CASSQGIVEHEQFF.

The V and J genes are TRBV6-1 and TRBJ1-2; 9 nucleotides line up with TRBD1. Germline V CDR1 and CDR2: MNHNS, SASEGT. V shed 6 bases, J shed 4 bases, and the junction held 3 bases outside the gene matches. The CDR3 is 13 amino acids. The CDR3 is CASRRQGVYGYTF. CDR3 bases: TGTGCCAGCAGGCGACAGGGGGTCTATGGCTACACCTTC.

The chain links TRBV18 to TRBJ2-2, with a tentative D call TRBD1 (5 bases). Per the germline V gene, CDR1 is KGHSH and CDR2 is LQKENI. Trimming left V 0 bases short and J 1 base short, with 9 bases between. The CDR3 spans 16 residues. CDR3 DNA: TGTGCCAGCTCACCACCGCCAGGGATGAACACCGGGGAGCTGTTTTTT. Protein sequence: CASSPPPGMNTGELFF.

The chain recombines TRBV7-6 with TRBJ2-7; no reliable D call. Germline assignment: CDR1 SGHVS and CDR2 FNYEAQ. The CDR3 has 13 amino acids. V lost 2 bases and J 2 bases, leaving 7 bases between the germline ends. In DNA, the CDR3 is TGTGCCAGCAGCTTAAGCAGGCCCTACGAGCAGTACTTC. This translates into CASSLSRPYEQYF.

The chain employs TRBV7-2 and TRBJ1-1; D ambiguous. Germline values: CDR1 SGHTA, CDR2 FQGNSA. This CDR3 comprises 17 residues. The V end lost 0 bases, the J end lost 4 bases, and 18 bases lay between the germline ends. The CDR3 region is CASSLALSSIAGTEAFF. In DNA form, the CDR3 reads TGTGCCAGCAGCTTAGCGCTGTCCAGCATAGCGGGCACTGAAGCTTTCTTT. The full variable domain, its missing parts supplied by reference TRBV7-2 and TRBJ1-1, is GAGVSQSPSNKVTEKGKDVELRCDPISGHTALYWYRQSLGQGLEFLIYFQGNSAPDKSGLPSDRFSAERTGGSVSTLTIQRTQQEDSAVYLCASSLALSSIAGTEAFFGQGTRLTVV.

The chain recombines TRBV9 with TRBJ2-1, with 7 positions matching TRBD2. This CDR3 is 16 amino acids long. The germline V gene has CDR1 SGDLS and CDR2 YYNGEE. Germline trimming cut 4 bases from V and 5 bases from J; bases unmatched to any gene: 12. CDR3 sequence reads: CASSPWGGSDDNEQFF. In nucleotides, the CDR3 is TGTGCCAGCAGCCCCTGGGGAGGGAGCGACGACAATGAGCAGTTCTTC.

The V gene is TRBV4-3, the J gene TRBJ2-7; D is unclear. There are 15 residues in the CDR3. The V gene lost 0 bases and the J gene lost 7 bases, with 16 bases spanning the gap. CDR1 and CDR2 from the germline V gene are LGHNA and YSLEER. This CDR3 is CASSQDAEVRGEQYF. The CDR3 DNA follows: TGCGCCAGCAGCCAAGATGCTGAAGTTAGAGGAGAGCAGTACTTC.